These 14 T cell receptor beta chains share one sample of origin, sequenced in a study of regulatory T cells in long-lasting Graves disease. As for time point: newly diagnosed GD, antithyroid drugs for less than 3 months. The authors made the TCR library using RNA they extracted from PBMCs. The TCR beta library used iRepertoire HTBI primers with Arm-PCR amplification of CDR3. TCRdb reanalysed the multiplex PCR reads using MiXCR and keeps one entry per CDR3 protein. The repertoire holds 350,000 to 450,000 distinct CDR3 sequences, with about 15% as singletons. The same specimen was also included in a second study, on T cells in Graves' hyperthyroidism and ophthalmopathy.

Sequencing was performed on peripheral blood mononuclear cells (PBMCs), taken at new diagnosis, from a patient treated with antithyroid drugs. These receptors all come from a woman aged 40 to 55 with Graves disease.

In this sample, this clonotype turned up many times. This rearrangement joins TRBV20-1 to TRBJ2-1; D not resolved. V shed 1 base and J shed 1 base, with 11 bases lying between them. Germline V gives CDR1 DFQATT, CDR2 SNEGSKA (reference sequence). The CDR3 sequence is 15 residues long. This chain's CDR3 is CSARGPTRSYNEQFF. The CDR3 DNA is TGCAGTGCTAGAGGCCCAACTCGTTCCTACAATGAGCAGTTCTTC.

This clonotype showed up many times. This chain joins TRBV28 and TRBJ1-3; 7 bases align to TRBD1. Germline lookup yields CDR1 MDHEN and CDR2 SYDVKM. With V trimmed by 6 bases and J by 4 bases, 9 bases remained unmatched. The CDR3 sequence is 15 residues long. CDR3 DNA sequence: TGTGCCAGCAGCTATGGACAGGTCTCAGGAAACACCATATATTTT. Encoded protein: CASSYGQVSGNTIYF.

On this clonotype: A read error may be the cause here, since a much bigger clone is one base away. CDR3 coding DNA: TGTGCCTGGCAAGCCGGGACAGGGGAAGAGACCCAGTACTTC. As protein: CAWQAGTGEETQYF. The genes are TRBV30 and TRBJ2-5; TRBD1 agrees at 10 bases. V trimming: 5 bases; J trimming: 3 bases; junction bases outside the gene matches: 6. CDR1 and CDR2 from the germline V gene are GTSNPN and SVGIG (reference sequence). There are 14 residues in the CDR3.

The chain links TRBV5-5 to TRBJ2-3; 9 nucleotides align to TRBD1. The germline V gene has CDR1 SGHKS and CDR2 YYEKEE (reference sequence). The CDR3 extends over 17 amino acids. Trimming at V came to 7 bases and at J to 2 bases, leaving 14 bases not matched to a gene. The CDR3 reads CASLRTGAWGNTDTQYF. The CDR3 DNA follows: TGTGCCAGCTTGCGGACAGGGGCGTGGGGGAACACAGATACGCAGTATTTT.

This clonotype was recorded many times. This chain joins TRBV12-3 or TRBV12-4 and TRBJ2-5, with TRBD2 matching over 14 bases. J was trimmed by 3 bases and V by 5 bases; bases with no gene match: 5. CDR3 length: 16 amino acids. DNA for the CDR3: TGTGCCAGCAGTAGTGGGGGACTAGCGGGAGAAGAGACCCAGTACTTC. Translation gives CASSSGGLAGEETQYF.

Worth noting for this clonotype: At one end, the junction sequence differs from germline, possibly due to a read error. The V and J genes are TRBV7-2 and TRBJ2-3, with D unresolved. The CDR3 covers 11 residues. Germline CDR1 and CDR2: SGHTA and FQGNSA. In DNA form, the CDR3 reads TGTGCCAGCGGCTTAGTTGATACGCAGTATTTT. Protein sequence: CASGLVDTQYF.

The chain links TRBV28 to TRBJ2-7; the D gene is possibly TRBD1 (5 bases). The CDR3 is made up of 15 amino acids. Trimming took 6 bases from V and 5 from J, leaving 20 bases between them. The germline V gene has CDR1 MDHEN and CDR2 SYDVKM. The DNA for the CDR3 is TGTGCCAGCAGGGCCGCGACAGATCCTTTGGACGAGCAGTACTTC. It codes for CASRAATDPLDEQYF.

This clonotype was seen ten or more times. The chain's CDR3 is CASSFREAGNTIYF. Here the CDR3 DNA reads TGTGCCAGCAGTTTCAGGGAGGCTGGAAACACCATATATTTT. The chain joins TRBV28 to TRBJ1-3; maybe TRBD1 (5 bases). The CDR3 sequence is 14 residues long. The V gene lost 3 bases and the J gene lost 2 bases, with 8 bases spanning the gap. Germline CDR1 reads MDHEN; CDR2 reads SYDVKM.

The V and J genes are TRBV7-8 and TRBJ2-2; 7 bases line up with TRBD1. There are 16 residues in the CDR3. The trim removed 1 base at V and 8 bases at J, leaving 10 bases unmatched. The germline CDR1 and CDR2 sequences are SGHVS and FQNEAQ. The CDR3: CASSLEGQSITGELFF. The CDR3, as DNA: TGTGCCAGCAGCTTAGAGGGACAGAGCATCACGGGGGAGCTGTTTTTT.

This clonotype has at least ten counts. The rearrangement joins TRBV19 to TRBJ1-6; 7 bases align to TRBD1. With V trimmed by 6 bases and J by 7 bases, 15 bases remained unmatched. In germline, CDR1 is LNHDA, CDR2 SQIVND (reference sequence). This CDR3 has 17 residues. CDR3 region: CASRTGGTEVVNSPLHF. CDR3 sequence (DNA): TGTGCCAGTAGAACGGGTGGGACAGAGGTCGTGAATTCACCCCTCCACTTT.

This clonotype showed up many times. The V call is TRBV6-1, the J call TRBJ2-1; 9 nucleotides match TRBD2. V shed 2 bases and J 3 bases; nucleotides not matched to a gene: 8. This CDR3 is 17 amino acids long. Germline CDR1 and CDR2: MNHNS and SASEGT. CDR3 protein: CASSELAGTSLYNEQFF. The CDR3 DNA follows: TGTGCCAGCAGTGAACTAGCGGGAACTTCCCTCTACAATGAGCAGTTCTTC.

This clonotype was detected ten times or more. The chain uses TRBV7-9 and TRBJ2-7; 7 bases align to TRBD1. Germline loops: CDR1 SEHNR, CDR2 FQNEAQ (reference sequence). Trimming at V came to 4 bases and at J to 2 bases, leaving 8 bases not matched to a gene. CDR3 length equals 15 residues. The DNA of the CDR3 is TGTGCCAGCAGCTCCACATACAGGGGAACCTACGAGCAGTACTTC. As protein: CASSSTYRGTYEQYF.

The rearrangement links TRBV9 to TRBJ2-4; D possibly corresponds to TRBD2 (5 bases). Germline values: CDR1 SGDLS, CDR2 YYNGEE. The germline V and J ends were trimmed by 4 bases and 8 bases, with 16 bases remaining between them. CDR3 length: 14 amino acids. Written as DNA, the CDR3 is TGTGCCAGCAGCTCCGCCTCGGGGATGGACATTCAGTACTTC. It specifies CASSSASGMDIQYF. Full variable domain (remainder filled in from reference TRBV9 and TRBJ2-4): DSGVTQTPKHLITATGQRVTLRCSPRSGDLSVYWYQQSLDQGLQFLIQYYNGEERAKGNILERFSAQQFPDLHSELNLSSLELGDSALYFCASSSASGMDIQYFGAGTRLSVL.

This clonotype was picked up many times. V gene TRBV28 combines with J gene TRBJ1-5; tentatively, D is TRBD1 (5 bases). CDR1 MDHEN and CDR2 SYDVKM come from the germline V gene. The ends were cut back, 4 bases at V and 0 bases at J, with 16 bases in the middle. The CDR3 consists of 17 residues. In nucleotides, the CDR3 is TGTGCCAGCAGTTCGAACCTGGACAACATTAGCAATCAGCCCCAGCATTTT. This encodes CASSSNLDNISNQPQHF.